This is a list of T cell receptor beta chains from one sample in a study of beta chain features in type 1 diabetes. Produced via immunoSEQ multiplex PCR; TCRdb's table is partial and in-frame only. The sample lists about 930,000 clones; under 20% were seen once. Material for sequencing was naive CD4+ T cells from blood. The source of these receptors is a woman under 30 in good health. CDR3s include the opening cysteine and the closing phenylalanine or tryptophan. D genes are given only for firm matches. Clone sizes are given selectively: once, few, many, or a class where the clone is expanded.

CDR3aa: CASSQAVFRAGTGELFF
CDR3nt: TGCGCCAGCAGCCAAGCGGTGTTTAGGGCGGGCACCGGGGAGCTGTTTTTT
d_gene: .
v_gene: TRBV4-1
abundance: few
j_gene: TRBJ2-2

CDR3aa: CASSLFGFSGNTIYF
CDR3nt: TGTGCCAGCAGTTTGTTCGGTTTCTCTGGAAACACCATATATTTT
d_gene: .
v_gene: TRBV28
abundance: .
j_gene: TRBJ1-3

CDR3aa: CASSMIDRAQETQYF
CDR3nt: TGTGCCAGCAGCATGATTGACAGGGCCCAAGAGACCCAGTACTTC
d_gene: TRBD1
v_gene: TRBV7-9
abundance: few
j_gene: TRBJ2-5

CDR3aa: CASSSGESQPQHF
CDR3nt: TGTGCCAGCAGCTCAGGGGAATCTCAGCCCCAGCATTTT
d_gene: .
v_gene: TRBV7-9
abundance: .
j_gene: TRBJ1-5

CDR3aa: CASRQRDTQYF
CDR3nt: TGTGCCAGCAGACAGAGGGATACGCAGTATTTT
d_gene: .
v_gene: TRBV27
abundance: .
j_gene: TRBJ2-3

CDR3aa: CSARGFNEQFF
CDR3nt: TGCAGTGCTAGAGGGTTTAATGAGCAGTTCTTC
d_gene: .
v_gene: TRBV20-1
abundance: few
j_gene: TRBJ2-1

CDR3aa: CASSRGLAGDNEQFF
CDR3nt: TGTGCCAGCAGCCGGGGACTAGCGGGAGACAATGAGCAGTTCTTC
d_gene: TRBD2
v_gene: TRBV7-9
abundance: .
j_gene: TRBJ2-1

CDR3aa: CASSLVGPGKSTF
CDR3nt: TGTGCCAGCAGCTTAGTTGGGCCGGGAAAAAGCACCTTC
d_gene: .
v_gene: TRBV7-9
abundance: .
j_gene: TRBJ1-2

CDR3aa: CASSSGNNQPQHF
CDR3nt: TGTGCCAGCAGCTCTGGGAACAATCAGCCCCAGCATTTT
d_gene: .
v_gene: TRBV7-6
abundance: few
j_gene: TRBJ1-5

CDR3aa: CASSPSGTANTGELFF
CDR3nt: TGTGCCAGCAGCCCTTCAGGGACAGCGAACACCGGGGAGCTGTTTTTT
d_gene: TRBD1
v_gene: TRBV9
abundance: few
j_gene: TRBJ2-2

CDR3aa: CASSPDRPYEQYF
CDR3nt: TGTGCCAGCAGCCCGGACAGACCCTACGAGCAGTACTTC
d_gene: .
v_gene: TRBV5-5
abundance: .
j_gene: TRBJ2-7

CDR3aa: CATGGAYYNEQFF
CDR3nt: TGTGCCACCGGCGGTGCCTACTACAATGAGCAGTTCTTC
d_gene: .
v_gene: TRBV28
abundance: few
j_gene: TRBJ2-1

CDR3aa: CASARGGAGETQYF
CDR3nt: TGTGCCAGCGCCAGGGGGGGGGCTGGGGAGACCCAGTACTTC
d_gene: .
v_gene: TRBV7-2
abundance: .
j_gene: TRBJ2-5

CDR3aa: CASSQESGGHYGYTF
CDR3nt: TGCGCCAGCAGCCAAGAGTCCGGAGGTCACTATGGCTACACCTTC
d_gene: .
v_gene: TRBV4-3
abundance: .
j_gene: TRBJ1-2

CDR3aa: CASSVGTGSTDTQYF
CDR3nt: TGTGCCAGCAGCGTAGGTACAGGGTCCACAGATACGCAGTATTTT
d_gene: .
v_gene: TRBV9
abundance: few
j_gene: TRBJ2-3

CDR3aa: CATSRGRMAGNYEQHF
CDR3nt: TGTGCCACCAGCAGAGGGAGGATGGCAGGAAATTACGAGCAGCACTTC
d_gene: .
v_gene: TRBV15
abundance: .
j_gene: TRBJ2-7

CDR3aa: CASSLGGGNEQFF
CDR3nt: TGTGCCAGCAGCTTAGGAGGGGGCAATGAGCAGTTCTTC
d_gene: .
v_gene: TRBV7-9
abundance: few
j_gene: TRBJ2-1

CDR3aa: CASSVAVAGAGTGELFF
CDR3nt: TGTGCCAGCAGCGTAGCGGTAGCGGGAGCTGGCACCGGGGAGCTGTTTTTT
d_gene: TRBD2
v_gene: TRBV9
abundance: few
j_gene: TRBJ2-2

CDR3aa: CASSPDYPYNEQFF
CDR3nt: TGTGCCAGCAGCCCGGACTATCCCTACAATGAGCAGTTCTTC
d_gene: .
v_gene: TRBV7-9
abundance: few
j_gene: TRBJ2-1

CDR3aa: CAISRLASSYEQYF
CDR3nt: TGTGCCATCAGTCGCCTAGCGAGCTCCTACGAGCAGTACTTC
d_gene: .
v_gene: TRBV10-3
abundance: .
j_gene: TRBJ2-7

CDR3aa: CASSLSFAGKMNTEAFF
CDR3nt: TGTGCCAGCAGCTTATCTTTCGCAGGGAAAATGAACACTGAAGCTTTCTTT
d_gene: .
v_gene: TRBV11-2
abundance: .
j_gene: TRBJ1-1

CDR3aa: CASQKVGGEQYF
CDR3nt: TGTGCCAGCCAAAAGGTGGGTGGCGAGCAGTACTTC
d_gene: .
v_gene: TRBV27
abundance: few
j_gene: TRBJ2-7

CDR3aa: CASSKGYSGSLTDTQYF
CDR3nt: TGTGCCAGTAGTAAAGGATATAGCGGGAGTCTCACAGATACGCAGTATTTT
d_gene: TRBD2
v_gene: TRBV19
abundance: .
j_gene: TRBJ2-3

CDR3aa: CSVEGSTDTQYF
CDR3nt: TGCAGCGTTGAAGGTAGCACAGATACGCAGTATTTT
d_gene: .
v_gene: TRBV29-1
abundance: few
j_gene: TRBJ2-3

CDR3aa: CASRLAGGGTGELFF
CDR3nt: TGTGCCAGCAGATTAGCGGGAGGAGGGACCGGGGAGCTGTTTTTT
d_gene: TRBD2
v_gene: TRBV25-1
abundance: .
j_gene: TRBJ2-2

CDR3aa: CASSLNLAGVGFNNEQFF
CDR3nt: TGTGCCAGCAGCTTGAATCTAGCGGGAGTCGGGTTCAACAATGAGCAGTTCTTC
d_gene: TRBD2
v_gene: TRBV5-5
abundance: .
j_gene: TRBJ2-1

CDR3aa: CASSSGTTTDTQYF
CDR3nt: TGCGCCAGCAGCTCCGGGACTACCACAGATACGCAGTATTTT
d_gene: TRBD2
v_gene: TRBV5-1
abundance: .
j_gene: TRBJ2-3

CDR3aa: CSAIIDSFFYEQYF
CDR3nt: TGCAGCGCCATCATAGACAGTTTCTTCTACGAGCAGTACTTC
d_gene: .
v_gene: TRBV29-1
abundance: .
j_gene: TRBJ2-7

CDR3aa: CASSRPSGAETQYF
CDR3nt: TGTGCCAGCAGCAGGCCGTCCGGAGCCGAGACCCAGTACTTC
d_gene: .
v_gene: TRBV7-2
abundance: few
j_gene: TRBJ2-5

CDR3aa: CASSSSPSGNTIYF
CDR3nt: TGTGCCAGCAGTTCGTCCCCCTCTGGAAACACCATATATTTT
d_gene: .
v_gene: TRBV28
abundance: .
j_gene: TRBJ1-3

CDR3aa: CASSYSRGNYGYTF
CDR3nt: TGTGCCAGCAGTTACTCGAGAGGAAACTATGGCTACACCTTC
d_gene: .
v_gene: TRBV6-5
abundance: .
j_gene: TRBJ1-2

CDR3aa: CASKPGERTEAFF
CDR3nt: TGTGCCAGCAAACCAGGGGAGAGAACTGAAGCTTTCTTT
d_gene: .
v_gene: TRBV7-9
abundance: .
j_gene: TRBJ1-1

CDR3aa: CASSELSYEQYF
CDR3nt: TGTGCCAGCAGTGAACTCTCCTACGAGCAGTACTTC
d_gene: .
v_gene: TRBV2
abundance: .
j_gene: TRBJ2-7

CDR3aa: CASRVYPGGAFEAFF
CDR3nt: TGTGCCAGCAGGGTTTACCCGGGGGGGGCCTTCGAAGCTTTCTTT
d_gene: .
v_gene: TRBV27
abundance: .
j_gene: TRBJ1-1

CDR3aa: CASSPVGGANTGELFF
CDR3nt: TGTGCCAGCAGCCCAGTAGGCGGCGCGAACACCGGGGAGCTGTTTTTT
d_gene: .
v_gene: TRBV9
abundance: few
j_gene: TRBJ2-2

CDR3aa: CASSHPLGRLSGANVLTF
CDR3nt: TGTGCCAGCAGCCATCCTTTGGGGAGACTCTCTGGGGCCAACGTCCTGACTTTC
d_gene: .
v_gene: TRBV11-2
abundance: .
j_gene: TRBJ2-6

CDR3aa: CASSQTGRQGDTF
CDR3nt: TGTGCCAGCAGCCAGACAGGGCGACAGGGGGATACCTTC
d_gene: TRBD1
v_gene: TRBV7-9
abundance: .
j_gene: TRBJ1-2

CDR3aa: CASSHRRKGRNRDRGGEKLFF
CDR3nt: TGTGCCAGCAGTCACCGGCGCAAGGGGCGGAACCGCGACAGGGGGGGTGAAAAACTGTTTTTT
d_gene: .
v_gene: TRBV21-1
abundance: few
j_gene: TRBJ1-4

CDR3aa: CASSFVPLHRNQPQHF
CDR3nt: TGTGCCAGCAGTTTTGTTCCCCTCCACAGAAATCAGCCCCAGCATTTT
d_gene: .
v_gene: TRBV28
abundance: few
j_gene: TRBJ1-5

CDR3aa: CASTQPSGELFF
CDR3nt: TGTGCCAGTACCCAACCCTCCGGGGAGCTGTTTTTT
d_gene: .
v_gene: TRBV19
abundance: few
j_gene: TRBJ2-2

CDR3aa: CAISKPSTGELFF
CDR3nt: TGTGCCATCAGTAAACCGAGCACCGGGGAGCTGTTTTTT
d_gene: .
v_gene: TRBV10-3
abundance: .
j_gene: TRBJ2-2

CDR3aa: CASSDREEEKLFF
CDR3nt: TGTGCCAGCAGTGACAGGGAGGAGGAAAAACTGTTTTTT
d_gene: .
v_gene: TRBV2
abundance: .
j_gene: TRBJ1-4

CDR3aa: CASSVATGAGTQYF
CDR3nt: TGTGCCAGCAGCGTAGCTACTGGAGCGGGAACGCAGTATTTT
d_gene: TRBD2
v_gene: TRBV9
abundance: few
j_gene: TRBJ2-3

CDR3aa: CASRSQGLNTGELFF
CDR3nt: TGTGCCAGCAGGTCACAGGGGCTGAACACCGGGGAGCTGTTTTTT
d_gene: TRBD1
v_gene: TRBV28
abundance: .
j_gene: TRBJ2-2

CDR3aa: CASSLTGVGGTDTQYF
CDR3nt: TGTGCCAGCAGCTTAACGGGGGTCGGGGGCACAGATACGCAGTATTTT
d_gene: .
v_gene: TRBV7-3
abundance: .
j_gene: TRBJ2-3

CDR3aa: CSGSSSTDTQYF
CDR3nt: TGCAGCGGTAGTTCTAGCACAGATACGCAGTATTTT
d_gene: .
v_gene: TRBV29-1
abundance: .
j_gene: TRBJ2-3

CDR3aa: CASSVDPGETQYF
CDR3nt: TGTGCCAGCAGCGTAGATCCCGGAGAGACCCAGTACTTC
d_gene: .
v_gene: TRBV9
abundance: few
j_gene: TRBJ2-5

CDR3aa: CASSYGQGRTEAFF
CDR3nt: TGTGCCAGCAGTTACGGGCAGGGTCGAACTGAAGCTTTCTTT
d_gene: .
v_gene: TRBV6-5
abundance: .
j_gene: TRBJ1-1

CDR3aa: CASNSPGGSSGNTIYF
CDR3nt: TGTGCCAGCAACTCGCCAGGGGGGAGCTCTGGAAACACCATATATTTT
d_gene: TRBD1
v_gene: TRBV28
abundance: .
j_gene: TRBJ1-3

CDR3aa: CASSSSQETQYF
CDR3nt: TGTGCCAGCTCATCCAGCCAAGAGACCCAGTACTTC
d_gene: .
v_gene: TRBV18
abundance: .
j_gene: TRBJ2-5

CDR3aa: CATSSRDTNEKLFF
CDR3nt: TGTGCCACCAGCAGCCGGGACACTAATGAAAAACTGTTTTTT
d_gene: .
v_gene: TRBV15
abundance: .
j_gene: TRBJ1-4

CDR3aa: CASSLGGRRANVLTF
CDR3nt: TGCGCCAGCAGCTTGGGGGGCAGACGGGCCAACGTCCTGACTTTC
d_gene: .
v_gene: TRBV5-1
abundance: .
j_gene: TRBJ2-6